The rows below give T cell receptor beta chains drawn from one sample of a study of OX40 agonist ivuxolimab in advanced cancers. Only in-frame clones appear in the TCRdb table, and some are missing; sequencing was by immunoSEQ multiplex PCR. This table has more than 50,000 clones, over 80% appearing once. The sequencing here drew on CD4+ or CD8+ T cells sorted from blood, taken in a trial of the OX40 agonist ivuxolimab. These receptors originate from an adult with an advanced solid tumor such as melanoma, head and neck, liver or kidney cancer. CDR3s include the opening cysteine and the closing phenylalanine or tryptophan. D genes are given only for firm matches. Clone size is given for some rows only: seen once, a few or many times, or a class if the clone is expanded.

clone_size,j_call,v_call,d_call,cdr3_aa,cdr3_nt
-,TRBJ2-5,TRBV18,-,CASSREEGKETQYF,TGTGCCAGCTCACGGGAGGAGGGGAAAGAGACCCAGTACTTC
-,TRBJ2-1,TRBV11-2,TRBD2,CASSLEINSGRAHEQFF,TGTGCCAGCAGCCTAGAAATTAATAGCGGGAGGGCCCATGAGCAGTTCTTC
-,TRBJ2-1,TRBV19,TRBD1,CASSRQGANEQFF,TGTGCCAGTAGTCGGCAGGGGGCGAATGAGCAGTTCTTC
-,TRBJ1-2,TRBV12-5,-,CASGSGITYTF,TGTGCTAGTGGTTCGGGGATAACCTACACCTTC
-,TRBJ1-4,TRBV19,-,CASSQRHATNEKLFF,TGTGCCAGTAGTCAACGACACGCAACTAATGAAAAACTGTTTTTT
-,TRBJ2-1,TRBV15,-,CATSSFGNEQFF,TGTGCCACCAGCAGTTTCGGCAATGAGCAGTTCTTC
-,TRBJ2-7,TRBV5-1,-,CASSLEHDSYEQYF,TGCGCCAGCAGCTTAGAACACGACTCCTACGAGCAGTACTTC
-,TRBJ2-7,TRBV15,-,CATSRAGGGKAYEQYF,TGTGCCACCAGCAGAGCCGGTGGGGGTAAAGCCTACGAGCAGTACTTC
-,TRBJ1-3,TRBV15,-,CATSSLGRNTIYF,TGTGCCACCAGCAGCCTCGGACGGAACACCATATATTTT
-,TRBJ2-3,TRBV11-3,-,CASSPPGTQTDTQYF,TGTGCCAGCAGCCCGCCCGGGACTCAAACAGATACGCAGTATTTT
-,TRBJ2-1,TRBV2,TRBD1,CASSKGQGTYNEQFF,TGTGCCAGCAGTAAAGGACAGGGGACATACAATGAGCAGTTCTTC
-,TRBJ1-1,TRBV5-6,-,CASSLQGMNTEAFF,TGTGCCAGCAGCTTGCAGGGGATGAACACTGAAGCTTTCTTT
-,TRBJ2-5,TRBV7-7,-,CASSLEWGDGETQYF,TGTGCCAGCAGCTTAGAATGGGGAGATGGTGAGACCCAGTACTTC
few,TRBJ1-1,TRBV28,-,CVTLRNTEAFF,TGTGTGACCCTACGTAACACTGAAGCTTTCTTT
-,TRBJ1-2,TRBV27,-,CASSLTGGEYGYTF,TGTGCCAGCAGTTTGACGGGGGGCGAATATGGCTACACCTTC
-,TRBJ1-2,TRBV27,TRBD1,CASSFSGTGPYYGYTF,TGTGCCAGCAGTTTCAGCGGGACAGGGCCTTACTATGGCTACACCTTC
once,TRBJ1-2,TRBV6-5,-,CASSYTGNGYTF,TGTGCCAGCAGTTACACAGGGAATGGCTACACCTTC
few,TRBJ1-5,TRBV6-1,-,CASSEVGGGNQPQHF,TGTGCCAGCAGTGAAGTCGGGGGAGGCAATCAGCCCCAGCATTTT
-,TRBJ1-1,TRBV21-1,-,CASSERGRGVRRNTEAFF,TGTGCCAGCAGCGAAAGGGGCAGGGGCGTGCGTCGGAACACTGAAGCTTTCTTT
-,TRBJ1-1,TRBV15,-,CATSREPGQGTNTEAFF,TGTGCCACCAGCAGAGAGCCGGGGCAGGGGACGAACACTGAAGCTTTCTTT
-,TRBJ2-1,TRBV5-1,-,CAIDLQGTYNEQFF,TGCGCCATCGACCTACAGGGAACCTACAATGAGCAGTTCTTC
-,TRBJ1-1,TRBV19,-,CASSLQDQNTEAFF,TGTGCCAGTAGCCTCCAGGATCAGAACACTGAAGCTTTCTTT
-,TRBJ2-4,TRBV28,-,CASSPGDIQYF,TGTGCCAGCAGTCCAGGGGACATTCAGTACTTC